The present T cell receptor beta chain was sequenced within a study of control samples from healthy donors and cancer patients. Sequencing used immunoSEQ multiplex PCR; TCRdb keeps in-frame clones, though not all of them. Here the sample spans over 40,000 clones, about nine tenths being singletons. V was clipped by 3 bases and J by 3 bases, with 21 bases between them. The CDR3 length is 17 residues. The germline V gene has CDR1 LGHNA and CDR2 YSLEER. There are a few counts of this clone. Sequencing input: PBMCs. This chain links TRBV4-3 with TRBJ2-7, with D possibly called TRBD1 or TRBD2 (6 bases each). The receptor's source is a man aged 50 or older with head and neck cancer. CDR3 in amino acids: CASSHDSGEGGYYEQYF. CDR3 coding DNA: TGCGCCAGCAGCCACGATTCAGGCGAGGGGGGCTACTACGAGCAGTACTTC.